The 16 T cell receptor beta chains below all came from one sample that was sequenced in a study of blood T cell repertoires in COVID-19. TCRdb's copy holds only in-frame clones and misses some; the assay was immunoSEQ multiplex PCR. The table lists about 160,000 clones, roughly 81% of them singletons. The specimen sequenced was peripheral blood. Receptors were obtained from a woman in her forties or fifties with COVID-19, enrolled during active disease.

The genes are TRBV19 and TRBJ2-1; D may be TRBD2 (5 bases). Trimming took 1 base from V and 5 from J, leaving 6 bases between them. The CDR3 is made up of 13 amino acids. Germline values: CDR1 LNHDA, CDR2 SQIVND (reference sequence). The CDR3 region has the DNA TGTGCCAGTAGTATAGGGCGGGACAATGAGCAGTTCTTC. It specifies CASSIGRDNEQFF.

This clone has only a few counts. The chain recombines TRBV9 with TRBJ1-1, with a possible D match to TRBD1 (5 bases). Germline loops: CDR1 SGDLS, CDR2 YYNGEE. The CDR3 has 15 residues. The ends were cut back, 0 bases at V and 2 bases at J, with 11 bases in the middle. CDR3 in DNA: TGTGCCAGCAGCGTAGAACAGGCCACCAACACTGAAGCTTTCTTT. The encoded protein is CASSVEQATNTEAFF. The entire variable domain, with the rest obtained from reference TRBV9 and TRBJ1-1, is as follows: DSGVTQTPKHLITATGQRVTLRCSPRSGDLSVYWYQQSLDQGLQFLIQYYNGEERAKGNILERFSAQQFPDLHSELNLSSLELGDSALYFCASSVEQATNTEAFFGQGTRLTVV.

The chain couples TRBV24-1 to TRBJ2-3; TRBD1 matches at 9 bases. V shed 4 bases and J 0 bases; nucleotides not matched to a gene: 7. The germline V gene has CDR1 KGHDR and CDR2 SFDVKD. CDR3 size: 17 residues. DNA of the CDR3: TGTGCCACCAGTGACCGCGGGACAGGGCGAAGCACAGATACGCAGTATTTT. It codes for CATSDRGTGRSTDTQYF.

This sequence joins TRBV6-6 and TRBJ1-2, with D perhaps TRBD1 (5 bases). This CDR3 region has 14 residues. Trimming left V 5 bases short and J 8 bases short, with 18 bases between. CDR1 is MNHNY and CDR2 is SVGAGI in the germline V gene (reference sequence). CDR3 sequence (DNA): TGTGCCAGCAGTCTAACTGGGGGGGAGCGGGGCTACACCTTC. Translation gives CASSLTGGERGYTF.

The V call is TRBV4-2, the J call TRBJ2-3; D possibly corresponds to TRBD2 (5 bases). V gave up 2 bases and J gave up 4 bases, with 13 bases separating them. The CDR3 has 15 residues. The germline V gene encodes CDR1 LGHNA and CDR2 YNFKEQ. CDR3 loop: CASSQPLDAADTQYF. The CDR3 DNA is TGTGCCAGCAGCCAACCACTAGATGCGGCAGATACGCAGTATTTT.

This sequence joins TRBV4-1 and TRBJ2-5, with D unclear. The CDR3 has 17 residues. Germline lookup yields CDR1 MGHRA and CDR2 YSYEKL. V shed 0 bases and J shed 1 base, with 15 bases lying between them. CDR3 sequence reads: CASSQEDSGLPQETQYF. CDR3 in DNA: TGCGCCAGCAGCCAAGAGGATTCAGGCTTACCCCAAGAGACCCAGTACTTC.

This chain joins TRBV27 and TRBJ2-2; D is possibly TRBD2 (6 bases). The CDR3 spans 14 residues. Looked up from germline, CDR1 is MNHEY and CDR2 is SMNVEV (reference sequence). Trimming stripped 4 bases from V and 6 bases from J, with 12 bases between. CDR3 DNA: TGTGCCAGCAGTTCTCTAGCGATCCCCGGGGAGCTGTTTTTT. This codes for CASSSLAIPGELFF.

CDR3 region: CASKEQGGSEQYF. The DNA of the CDR3 is TGTGCCAGCAAAGAACAGGGGGGGAGCGAGCAGTACTTC. The rearrangement uses TRBV6-5 and TRBJ2-7; possible D gene TRBD1, 8 bases. Per the germline V gene, CDR1 is MNHEY and CDR2 is SVGAGI. V lost 7 bases and J 6 bases, leaving 16 bases between the germline ends. The CDR3 runs to 13 residues.

The chain recombines TRBV5-5 with TRBJ1-2; possible D gene TRBD1, 5 bases. This CDR3 has 14 residues. From germline, CDR1 is SGHKS and CDR2 YYEKEE (reference sequence). Between the trimmed V and J ends, which lost 0 bases and 4 bases, there was a span of 10 bases. CDR3 sequence reads: CASSLVAGSYGYTF. Here the CDR3 DNA reads TGTGCCAGCAGCTTGGTGGCAGGGTCCTATGGCTACACCTTC.

This clone was seen more than once but under ten times. The rearrangement links TRBV12-3 or TRBV12-4 to TRBJ2-5; no firm D call. V shed 3 bases and J shed 5 bases, with 4 bases lying between them. This CDR3 spans 11 amino acids. The CDR3 DNA is TGTGCCAGCAGTTTCGGTGAGACCCAGTACTTC. This gives the protein CASSFGETQYF.

The chain couples TRBV7-6 to TRBJ1-6; TRBD1 might be the D (6 bases). Trimming removed 3 bases at V and 6 bases at J, with 12 bases between. The CDR3 has 15 amino acids. Looked up from germline, CDR1 is SGHVS and CDR2 is FNYEAQ. Here the CDR3 reads CASSFSQGPNSPLHF. DNA for the CDR3: TGTGCCAGCAGCTTCTCGCAGGGGCCTAATTCACCCCTCCACTTT.

J is TRBJ1-2 and V is TRBV5-6; no firm D call. From germline, CDR1 is SGHDT and CDR2 YYEEEE. The CDR3 spans 13 residues. V lost 0 bases to trimming and J lost 8 bases, with 11 bases between them. The CDR3 region has the DNA TGTGCCAGCAGCTTGGCGTCGGGAGAGGGCTACACCTTC. Translation gives CASSLASGEGYTF.

V is TRBV5-1 and J is TRBJ2-7, with D possibly being TRBD1 (6 bases). V was pared by 0 bases and J by 2 bases, with 15 bases between. The CDR3 covers 16 residues. CDR1 is SGHRS and CDR2 is YFSETQ in the germline V gene. The CDR3 loop reads CASSLGPGASTYEQYF. The CDR3 DNA follows: TGCGCCAGCAGCTTGGGGCCAGGGGCCTCAACCTACGAGCAGTACTTC.

About this clone itself: The sample carries other DNA sequences with the same CDR3. This chain links TRBV29-1 with TRBJ1-5; 11 nucleotides line up with TRBD1. Germline V gives CDR1 SQVTM, CDR2 ANQGSEA. This CDR3 region has 13 residues. Trimming took 6 bases from V and 4 from J; bases not matched to a gene: 2. CDR3 region: CSVGTGGNQPQHF. CDR3 in DNA: TGCAGCGTGGGGACAGGGGGGAATCAGCCCCAGCATTTT.

The V and J genes are TRBV11-1 and TRBJ2-5; 7 bases map to TRBD1. Germline CDR1 reads SGHAT; CDR2 reads FQDESV (reference sequence). The ends lost 2 bases at V and 5 bases at J; junction bases unmatched: 5. CDR3 size: 14 residues. The CDR3 bases are TGTGCCAGCAGCTTAAGCGCGACAGGGGAGACCCAGTACTTC. Residues: CASSLSATGETQYF.

This chain connects TRBV27 to TRBJ1-6; perhaps TRBD1 as D (6 bases). CDR3 length: 16 residues. V was pared by 1 base and J by 6 bases, with 13 bases between. Germline assignment: CDR1 MNHEY and CDR2 SMNVEV (reference sequence). The CDR3 DNA reads TGTGCCAGCAGTTTATGGGGACACGATTTTAATTCACCCCTCCACTTT. Translation: CASSLWGHDFNSPLHF.